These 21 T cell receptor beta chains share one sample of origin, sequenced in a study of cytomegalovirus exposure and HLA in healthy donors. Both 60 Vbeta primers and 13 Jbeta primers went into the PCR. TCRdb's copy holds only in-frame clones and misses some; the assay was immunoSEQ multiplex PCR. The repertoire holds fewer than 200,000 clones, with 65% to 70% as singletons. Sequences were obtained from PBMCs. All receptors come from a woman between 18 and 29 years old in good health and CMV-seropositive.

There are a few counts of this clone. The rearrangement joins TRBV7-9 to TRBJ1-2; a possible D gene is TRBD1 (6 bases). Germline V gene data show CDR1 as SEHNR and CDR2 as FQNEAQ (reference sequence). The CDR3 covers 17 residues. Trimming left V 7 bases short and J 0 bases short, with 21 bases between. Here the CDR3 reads CASTQGQGWGANYGYTF. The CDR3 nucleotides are TGTGCCAGCACCCAGGGGCAGGGATGGGGAGCTAACTATGGCTACACCTTC.

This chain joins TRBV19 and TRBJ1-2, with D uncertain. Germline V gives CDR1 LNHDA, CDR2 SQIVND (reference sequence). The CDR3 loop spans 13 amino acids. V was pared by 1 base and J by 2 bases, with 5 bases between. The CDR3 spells CASSIAGNYGYTF. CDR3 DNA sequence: TGTGCCAGTAGTATAGCCGGGAACTATGGCTACACCTTC. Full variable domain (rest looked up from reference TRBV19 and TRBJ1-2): DGGITQSPKYLFRKEGQNVTLSCEQNLNHDAMYWYRQDPGQGLRLIYYSQIVNDFQKGDIAEGYSVSREKKESFPLTVTSAQKNPTAFYLCASSIAGNYGYTFGSGTRLTVV.

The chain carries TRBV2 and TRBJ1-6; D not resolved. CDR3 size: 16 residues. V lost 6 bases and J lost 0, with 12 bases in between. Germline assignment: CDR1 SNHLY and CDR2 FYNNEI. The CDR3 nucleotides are TGTGCCAGCAGCGCCCCTGGGAGCTCCTATAATTCACCCCTCCACTTT. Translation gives CASSAPGSSYNSPLHF.

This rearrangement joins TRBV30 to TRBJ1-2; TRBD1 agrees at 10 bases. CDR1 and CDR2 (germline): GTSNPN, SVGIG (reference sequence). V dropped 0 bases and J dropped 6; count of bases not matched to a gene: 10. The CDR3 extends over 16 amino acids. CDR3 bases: TGTGCCTGGAGTGTTGGCGACAGGGGGCCCCGAGATGGCTACACCTTC. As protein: CAWSVGDRGPRDGYTF.

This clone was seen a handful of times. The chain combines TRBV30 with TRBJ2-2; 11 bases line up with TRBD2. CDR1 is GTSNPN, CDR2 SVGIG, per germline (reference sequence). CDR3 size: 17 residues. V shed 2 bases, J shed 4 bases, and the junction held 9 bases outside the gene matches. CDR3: CAWSRIAGGQGTGELFF. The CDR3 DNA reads TGTGCCTGGAGTAGAATAGCGGGGGGGCAGGGCACCGGGGAGCTGTTTTTT. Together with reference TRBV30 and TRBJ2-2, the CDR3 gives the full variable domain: SQTIHQWPATLVQPVGSPLSLECTVEGTSNPNLYWYRQAAGRGLQLLFYSVGIGQISSEVPQNLSASRPQDRQFILSSKKLLLSDSGFYLCAWSRIAGGQGTGELFFGEGSRLTVL.

The DNA for the CDR3 is TGTGCCAGCAGCTTAGACACAGGGTTTGTGGGGCAGTATTTT. Its protein is CASSLDTGFVGQYF. The chain uses TRBV7-9 and TRBJ2-3, with D possibly matching TRBD1 (6 bases). V was clipped by 1 base and J by 11 bases, with 16 bases between them. The CDR3 totals 14 residues. CDR1 is SEHNR, CDR2 FQNEAQ, per germline (reference sequence).

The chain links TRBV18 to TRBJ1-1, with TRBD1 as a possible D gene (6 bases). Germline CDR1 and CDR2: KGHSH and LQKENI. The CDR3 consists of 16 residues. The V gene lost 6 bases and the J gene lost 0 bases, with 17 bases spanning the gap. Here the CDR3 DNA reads TGTGCCAGCTCGTCTAGGGGAGGGGGTTTGAACACTGAAGCTTTCTTT. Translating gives CASSSRGGGLNTEAFF.

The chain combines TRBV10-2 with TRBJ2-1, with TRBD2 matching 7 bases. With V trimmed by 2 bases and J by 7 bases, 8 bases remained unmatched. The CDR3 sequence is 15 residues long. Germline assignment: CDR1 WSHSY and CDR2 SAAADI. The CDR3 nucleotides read TGCGCCAGCAGTGAGCAGACTAGCCCCAGGAATGAGCAGTTCTTC. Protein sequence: CASSEQTSPRNEQFF.

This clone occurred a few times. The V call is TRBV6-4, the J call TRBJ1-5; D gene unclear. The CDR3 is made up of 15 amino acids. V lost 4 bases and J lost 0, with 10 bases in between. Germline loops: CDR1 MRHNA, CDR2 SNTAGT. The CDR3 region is CASSVVDYSNQPQHF. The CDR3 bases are TGTGCCAGCAGTGTAGTCGATTATAGCAATCAGCCCCAGCATTTT.

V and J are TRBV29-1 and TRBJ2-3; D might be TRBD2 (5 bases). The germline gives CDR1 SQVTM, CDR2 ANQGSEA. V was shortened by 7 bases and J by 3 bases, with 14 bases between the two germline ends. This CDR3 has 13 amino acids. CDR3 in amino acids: CSATGMGTDTQYF. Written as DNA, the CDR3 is TGCAGCGCTACCGGGATGGGAACAGATACGCAGTATTTT.

This chain's CDR3 is CAISVQGLQETQYF. CDR3 bases: TGTGCCATCAGTGTCCAGGGACTCCAAGAGACCCAGTACTTC. The V call is TRBV10-3, the J call TRBJ2-5; D perhaps matches TRBD2 (6 bases). The CDR3 has 14 amino acids. CDR1 and CDR2 (germline): ENHRY, SYGVKD. The ends were cut back, 4 bases at V and 1 base at J, with 10 bases in the middle.

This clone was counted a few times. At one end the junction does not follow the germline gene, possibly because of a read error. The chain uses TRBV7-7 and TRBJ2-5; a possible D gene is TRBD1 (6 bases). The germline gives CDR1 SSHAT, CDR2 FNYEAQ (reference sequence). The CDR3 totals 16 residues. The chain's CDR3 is CASSTRYGQSQETQYF. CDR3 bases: TGTGCTAGCAGTACCAGATATGGACAGAGCCAAGAGACCCAGTACTTC.

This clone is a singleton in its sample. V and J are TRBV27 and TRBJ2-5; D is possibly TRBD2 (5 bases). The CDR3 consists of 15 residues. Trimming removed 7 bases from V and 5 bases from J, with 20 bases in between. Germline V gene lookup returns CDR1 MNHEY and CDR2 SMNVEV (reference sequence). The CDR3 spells CASKSPTPGSETQYF. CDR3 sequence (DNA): TGTGCCAGCAAAAGTCCCACCCCGGGGTCCGAGACCCAGTACTTC.

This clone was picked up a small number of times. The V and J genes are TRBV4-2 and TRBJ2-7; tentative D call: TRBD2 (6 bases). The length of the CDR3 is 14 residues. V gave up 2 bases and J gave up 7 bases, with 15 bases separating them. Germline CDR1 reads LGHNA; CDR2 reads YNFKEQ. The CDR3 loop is CASSQHGTGREQYF. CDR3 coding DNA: TGTGCCAGCAGCCAACATGGGACTGGACGGGAGCAGTACTTC.

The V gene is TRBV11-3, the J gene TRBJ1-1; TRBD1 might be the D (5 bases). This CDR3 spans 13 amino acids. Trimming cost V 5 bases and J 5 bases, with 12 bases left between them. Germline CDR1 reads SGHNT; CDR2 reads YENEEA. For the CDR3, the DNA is TGTGCCAGCAGCCTCGGGACTGAAACTGAAGCTTTCTTT. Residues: CASSLGTETEAFF.

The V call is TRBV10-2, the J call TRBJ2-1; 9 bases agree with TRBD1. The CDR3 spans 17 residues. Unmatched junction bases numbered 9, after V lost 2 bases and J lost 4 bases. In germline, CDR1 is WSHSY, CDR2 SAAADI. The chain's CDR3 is CASSEQAGQGPYNEQFF. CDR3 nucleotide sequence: TGCGCCAGCAGTGAGCAGGCGGGACAGGGACCGTACAATGAGCAGTTCTTC.

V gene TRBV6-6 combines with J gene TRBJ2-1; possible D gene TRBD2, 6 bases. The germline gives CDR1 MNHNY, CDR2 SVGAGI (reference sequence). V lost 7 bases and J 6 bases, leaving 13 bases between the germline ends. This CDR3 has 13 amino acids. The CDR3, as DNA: TGTGCCAGCACATGGCGGGGCCCCAATGAGCAGTTCTTC. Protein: CASTWRGPNEQFF.

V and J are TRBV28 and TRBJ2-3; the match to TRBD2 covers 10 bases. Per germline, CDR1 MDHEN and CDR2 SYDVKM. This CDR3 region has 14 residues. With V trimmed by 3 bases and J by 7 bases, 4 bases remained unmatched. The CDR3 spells CASSLTSGWYTQYF. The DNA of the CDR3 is TGTGCCAGCAGTTTGACTAGCGGGTGGTATACGCAGTATTTT.

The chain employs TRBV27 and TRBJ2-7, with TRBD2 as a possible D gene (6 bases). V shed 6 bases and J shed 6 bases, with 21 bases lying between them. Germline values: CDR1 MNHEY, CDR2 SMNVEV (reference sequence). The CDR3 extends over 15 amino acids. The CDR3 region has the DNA TGTGCCAGCAGCCCGGTGGGTAGCGCCGGGAGCGAGCAGTACTTC. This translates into CASSPVGSAGSEQYF.

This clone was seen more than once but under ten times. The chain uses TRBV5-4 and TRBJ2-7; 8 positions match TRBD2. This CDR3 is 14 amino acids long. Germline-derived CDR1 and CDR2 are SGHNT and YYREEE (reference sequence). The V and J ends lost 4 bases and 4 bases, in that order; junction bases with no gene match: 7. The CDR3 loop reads CASSTSGSLYEQYF. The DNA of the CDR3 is TGTGCCAGCAGCACAAGCGGGAGCTTATACGAGCAGTACTTC.

CDR3 nucleotides: TGTGCCAGCAGCCCGGGGACTAGCGTTACCTACGAGCAGTACTTC. Translated: CASSPGTSVTYEQYF. V is TRBV7-6 and J is TRBJ2-5, with 10 bases lining up with TRBD2. The better agreement between TRBJ2-7 and the DNA end casts doubt on the J call. The CDR3 totals 15 residues. Germline values: CDR1 SGHVS, CDR2 FNYEAQ.